Described below is a single TCR beta chain sequence and its context. Its antigen is currently not known. Base qualities are not at hand, and no much larger clone is one base apart. The sample originates from a study of regulatory and conventional T cells in breast cancer (dated by TCRdb to the mid-2010s). Receptor amplification or capture employed PCR. The sequencing machine was an Illumina MiSeq. In TCRdb, the public reads were trimmed at Q25 with fastp and aligned with MiXCR, with productive beta chains retained. Records with the same CDR3 protein are collapsed into one entry carrying the most frequent genes and DNA. This sample is represented by roughly 16,000 distinct CDR3 sequences; around 30% of them were singletons. The biggest ten clones account for 1.5% to 2% of the sample. Its CDR3 holds 17 amino acids, cysteine through phenylalanine. Just the 51-base CDR3 DNA is kept, in frame starting at base 1. V is cut back by 5 bases and J by 2 bases, with 11 bases in the junction unmatched. CDR1 and CDR2 (SEHNR, FQNEAQ) derive from the germline V gene (reference sequence).

Recombination linked TRBV7-9 to TRBJ2-3; 9 central bases correspond to TRBD2. The specimen was conventional T cells from blood. The TCR sequence derives from a female donor in good health. The CDR3 here reads CASSLPRAGGYTDTQYF. The DNA sequence is given as TGTGCCAGCAGCCTACCCCGGGCGGGGGGGTACACAGATACGCAGTATTTT. Here the CDR3 is joined to the reference TRBV7-9 and TRBJ2-3 genes, and the full variable domain is: DTGVSQNPRHKITKRGQNVTFRCDPISEHNRLYWYRQTLGQGPEFLTYFQNEAQLEKSRLLSDRFSAERPKGSFSTLEIQRTEQGDSAMYLCASSLPRAGGYTDTQYFGPGTRLTVL.